This is a list of T cell receptor beta chains from one sample in a study of T cell changes during pregnancy in multiple sclerosis. Only in-frame clones appear in the TCRdb table, and some are missing; sequencing was by immunoSEQ multiplex PCR. The table includes around 70,000 clones, 91% detected once. The sequenced sample was peripheral blood, obtained in the second trimester of pregnancy. These receptors were taken from a female donor with multiple sclerosis, enrolled in a pregnancy study. The CDR3 runs from the conserved cysteine through the conserved F or W. Each record gives: J gene, clone size, D gene, V gene, CDR3 protein, CDR3 DNA. The D gene is left open where the match is weak. The size of a clone is reported for some rows only, either as once, few or many, or as a class for expanded clones.

j_gene: TRBJ1-6
abundance: .
d_gene: .
v_gene: TRBV6-5
CDR3aa: CASSSDMRDSPLHF
CDR3nt: TGTGCCAGCAGTTCTGACATGCGCGATTCACCCCTCCACTTT

j_gene: TRBJ1-2
abundance: .
d_gene: .
v_gene: TRBV15
CDR3aa: CATSSRGSGYGYTF
CDR3nt: TGTGCCACCAGCAGTAGGGGGTCGGGCTATGGCTACACCTTC

j_gene: TRBJ1-5
abundance: .
d_gene: .
v_gene: TRBV7-2
CDR3aa: CASSLEASSNQPQHF
CDR3nt: TGTGCCAGCAGCTTAGAAGCCTCCAGCAATCAGCCCCAGCATTTT

j_gene: TRBJ2-2
abundance: .
d_gene: TRBD2
v_gene: TRBV9
CDR3aa: CASSPGTSGGAAGELFF
CDR3nt: TGTGCCAGCAGCCCCGGGACTAGCGGGGGGGCGGCCGGGGAGCTGTTTTTT

j_gene: TRBJ2-3
abundance: .
d_gene: .
v_gene: TRBV9
CDR3aa: CASSVYLAGPTDTQYF
CDR3nt: TGTGCCAGCAGCGTATACCTAGCTGGGCCGACAGATACGCAGTATTTT

j_gene: TRBJ1-1
abundance: .
d_gene: .
v_gene: TRBV11-3
CDR3aa: CASSRGTGTEAFF
CDR3nt: TGTGCCAGCAGCCGAGGTACCGGCACTGAAGCTTTCTTT

j_gene: TRBJ2-5
abundance: .
d_gene: TRBD2
v_gene: TRBV6-4
CDR3aa: CASSELAGGQETQYF
CDR3nt: TGTGCCAGCAGTGAACTAGCGGGGGGGCAAGAGACCCAGTACTTC

j_gene: TRBJ1-6
abundance: .
d_gene: .
v_gene: TRBV6-5
CDR3aa: CASRPGSSYNSPLHF
CDR3nt: TGTGCCAGCAGACCCGGTAGCTCCTATAATTCACCCCTCCACTTT

j_gene: TRBJ2-1
abundance: .
d_gene: TRBD2
v_gene: TRBV7-2
CDR3aa: CASLAGGLEEQFF
CDR3nt: TGTGCCAGCTTAGCGGGGGGGCTTGAAGAGCAGTTCTTC

j_gene: TRBJ1-6
abundance: .
d_gene: .
v_gene: TRBV5-6
CDR3aa: CASSPDTSSYNSPLHF
CDR3nt: TGTGCCAGCAGCCCGGACACGAGCTCCTATAATTCACCCCTCCACTTT

j_gene: TRBJ2-7
abundance: .
d_gene: .
v_gene: TRBV6-4
CDR3aa: CASSVYRFYEQYF
CDR3nt: TGTGCCAGCAGTGTTTACAGGTTCTACGAGCAGTACTTC

j_gene: TRBJ1-2
abundance: .
d_gene: .
v_gene: TRBV9
CDR3aa: CASSSQGPGSSYGYTF
CDR3nt: TGTGCCAGCAGCTCCCAAGGTCCCGGGAGTTCCTATGGCTACACCTTC

j_gene: TRBJ1-4
abundance: .
d_gene: .
v_gene: TRBV6-1
CDR3aa: CASSEARWGTRGEKLFF
CDR3nt: TGTGCCAGCAGTGAAGCACGATGGGGGACAAGGGGTGAAAAACTGTTTTTT

j_gene: TRBJ2-2
abundance: .
d_gene: TRBD1
v_gene: TRBV19
CDR3aa: CASSIVTGGTGELFF
CDR3nt: TGTGCCAGTAGTATAGTAACAGGGGGCACCGGGGAGCTGTTTTTT

j_gene: TRBJ2-3
abundance: .
d_gene: .
v_gene: TRBV21-1
CDR3aa: CASSKRRGGSTDTQYF
CDR3nt: TGTGCCAGCAGCAAACGGCGGGGGGGTAGCACAGATACGCAGTATTTT

j_gene: TRBJ2-3
abundance: .
d_gene: TRBD1
v_gene: TRBV6-6
CDR3aa: CASSYSTGIAHDTQYF
CDR3nt: TGTGCCAGCAGTTACTCGACAGGGATAGCACATGATACGCAGTATTTT

j_gene: TRBJ1-5
abundance: .
d_gene: TRBD1
v_gene: TRBV5-4
CDR3aa: CASSRDRGNQPQHF
CDR3nt: TGTGCCAGCAGCCGGGACAGGGGCAATCAGCCCCAGCATTTT

j_gene: TRBJ2-2
abundance: .
d_gene: TRBD1
v_gene: TRBV19
CDR3aa: CASTGTGVIGELFF
CDR3nt: TGTGCCAGTACCGGGACAGGGGTTATCGGGGAGCTGTTTTTT

j_gene: TRBJ2-7
abundance: .
d_gene: .
v_gene: TRBV7-2
CDR3aa: CASSFFWSEPYEQYF
CDR3nt: TGTGCCAGCAGCTTCTTTTGGAGCGAGCCTTACGAGCAGTACTTC

j_gene: TRBJ2-1
abundance: few
d_gene: TRBD2
v_gene: TRBV4-1
CDR3aa: CASSPASGGYNEQFF
CDR3nt: TGCGCCAGCAGCCCAGCTAGCGGGGGGTACAATGAGCAGTTCTTC

j_gene: TRBJ1-5
abundance: .
d_gene: .
v_gene: TRBV19
CDR3aa: CASTGYDQPQHF
CDR3nt: TGTGCCAGTACAGGGTATGATCAGCCCCAGCATTTT

j_gene: TRBJ2-1
abundance: .
d_gene: TRBD1
v_gene: TRBV5-1
CDR3aa: CASQEEDRGLVFRQFF
CDR3nt: TGCGCCAGCCAGGAGGAGGACAGGGGCTTAGTTTTCAGGCAGTTCTTC

j_gene: TRBJ1-2
abundance: .
d_gene: TRBD1
v_gene: TRBV6-5
CDR3aa: CASSNIGTVYGYTF
CDR3nt: TGTGCCAGCAGTAACATTGGGACAGTATATGGCTACACCTTC

j_gene: TRBJ2-3
abundance: few
d_gene: .
v_gene: TRBV14
CDR3aa: CASSPRGYTQYF
CDR3nt: TGTGCCAGCAGCCCCCGGGGATATACGCAGTATTTT

j_gene: TRBJ2-7
abundance: .
d_gene: .
v_gene: TRBV9
CDR3aa: CASSVGGVSSYEQYF
CDR3nt: TGTGCCAGCAGCGTAGGCGGGGTCTCATCCTACGAGCAGTACTTC

j_gene: TRBJ1-1
abundance: once
d_gene: .
v_gene: TRBV9
CDR3aa: CASSVVGGDTEAFF
CDR3nt: TGTGCCAGCAGCGTAGTTGGAGGGGACACTGAAGCTTTCTTT

j_gene: TRBJ1-2
abundance: .
d_gene: .
v_gene: TRBV15
CDR3aa: CATSRGPGGDGYTF
CDR3nt: TGTGCCACCAGCAGAGGACCCGGAGGGGATGGCTACACCTTC

j_gene: TRBJ1-6
abundance: .
d_gene: .
v_gene: TRBV2
CDR3aa: CASNRGGPYNSPLHF
CDR3nt: TGTGCCAGCAATCGGGGGGGGCCCTATAATTCACCCCTCCACTTT

j_gene: TRBJ1-2
abundance: .
d_gene: TRBD1
v_gene: TRBV7-6
CDR3aa: CASSSIDREAGGYTF
CDR3nt: TGTGCCAGCAGCAGTATCGACAGGGAGGCGGGTGGCTACACCTTC

j_gene: TRBJ2-5
abundance: .
d_gene: TRBD1
v_gene: TRBV5-4
CDR3aa: CASSSGIGTGGLQETQYF
CDR3nt: TGTGCCAGCAGCTCCGGAATTGGGACAGGGGGCCTACAAGAGACCCAGTACTTC

j_gene: TRBJ1-2
abundance: .
d_gene: .
v_gene: TRBV6-5
CDR3aa: CASSYSGQTNYGYTF
CDR3nt: TGTGCCAGCAGTTACTCAGGACAGACTAACTATGGCTACACCTTC